These 17 T cell receptor beta chains were sequenced from one sample in a study of shared clonotypes between healthy human individuals. Here immunoSEQ multiplex PCR was the method, and the copy in TCRdb shows in-frame clones only, minus some. This sample has about 2 million clones, with about 95% found just once. CD45RO negativity and positive selection for CCR7 defined naive CD8 cells, a population that excluded terminally differentiated effector memory CD45RA+ cells. The sample taken for sequencing was naive CD8+ T cells sorted from blood. These TCRs come from a man aged 18-30 years in good health.

The V gene is TRBV28, the J gene TRBJ1-1; D ambiguous. In germline, CDR1 is MDHEN, CDR2 SYDVKM. Trimming removed 7 bases from V and 4 bases from J, with 16 bases in between. The CDR3 covers 14 residues. The CDR3 here is CASTEPVRGTEAFF. CDR3 sequence (DNA): TGTGCCAGCACCGAGCCTGTCCGGGGCACTGAAGCTTTCTTT. The complete variable domain, with remaining parts taken from reference TRBV28 and TRBJ1-1, reads DVKVTQSSRYLVKRTGEKVFLECVQDMDHENMFWYRQDPGLGLRLIYFSYDVKMKEKGDIPEGYSVSREKKERFSLILESASTNQTSMYLCASTEPVRGTEAFFGQGTRLTVV.

The chain carries TRBV30 and TRBJ1-1; D is ambiguous. This CDR3 spans 12 amino acids. V was shortened by 1 base and J by 1 base, with 4 bases between the two germline ends. From germline, CDR1 is GTSNPN and CDR2 SVGIG (reference sequence). CDR3 nucleotides: TGTGCCTGGAGTGCCAGGAACACTGAAGCTTTCTTT. It translates to CAWSARNTEAFF.

Comment on this clone: Other DNA sequences from this sample encode an identical CDR3 as well. V gene TRBV7-9 combines with J gene TRBJ2-7; TRBD1 aligns across 7 bases. Germline V CDR1 and CDR2: SEHNR, FQNEAQ (reference sequence). The CDR3 is 14 residues long. V lost 2 bases and J lost 3; bases outside the gene matches: 4. The CDR3 region is CASSLRQGSYEQYF. The CDR3 coding sequence is TGTGCCAGCAGCTTACGACAGGGTAGCTACGAGCAGTACTTC.

This clone has a single count. The V and J genes are TRBV6-5 and TRBJ2-2, with TRBD1 matching 8 bases. Germline V CDR1 and CDR2: MNHEY, SVGAGI. The CDR3 spans 15 residues. The J segment lost 6 bases and the V segment lost 2 bases, leaving 5 bases of the junction unmatched. The CDR3 reads CASSYDPGGSGELFF. CDR3 nucleotides: TGTGCCAGCAGTTACGACCCAGGGGGCTCCGGGGAGCTGTTTTTT.

This clone came up once. J is TRBJ2-3 and V is TRBV15; D is perhaps TRBD2 (5 bases). The V end was cut by 5 bases, the J end by 1 base, with 16 bases between. Germline CDR1 LNHNV, CDR2 YYDKDF (reference sequence). This CDR3 region has 16 residues. The CDR3 DNA reads as TGTGCCACCAGCGGAGGAGTCCCTGCGCGCACAGATACGCAGTATTTT. This encodes CATSGGVPARTDTQYF.

The J gene is TRBJ2-2, the V gene TRBV6-5, with 7 bases lining up with TRBD1. Germline CDR1 and CDR2: MNHEY and SVGAGI. The trim removed 7 bases at V and 7 bases at J, leaving 12 bases unmatched. The CDR3 runs 15 residues. In nucleotides, the CDR3 is TGTGCCAGCACCCCGACTACAGGGGTGAACGGGGAGCTGTTTTTT. Translation: CASTPTTGVNGELFF.

J is TRBJ1-6 and V is TRBV7-8; D is undetermined. Germline-derived CDR1 and CDR2 are SGHVS and FQNEAQ. V was trimmed by 3 bases and J by 0 bases, leaving 9 bases between them. This CDR3 is built from 16 residues. CDR3 in amino acids: CASSFTPGSYNSPLHF. The DNA for the CDR3 is TGTGCCAGCAGCTTTACGCCCGGCTCCTATAATTCACCCCTCCACTTT.

Concerning this clone itself: Other nucleotide sequences from this sample produce the same CDR3. The V call is TRBV13, the J call TRBJ1-6; D not certain. Germline values: CDR1 PRHDT, CDR2 FYEKMQ (reference sequence). The CDR3 runs 16 residues. Trimming stripped 5 bases from V and 0 bases from J, with 11 bases between. The CDR3 here is CASSPTGSSYNSPLHF. CDR3 coding DNA: TGTGCCAGCAGCCCTACCGGTAGCTCCTATAATTCACCCCTCCACTTT. Using reference TRBV13 and TRBJ1-6 for the parts outside the CDR3, the full variable domain is AAGVIQSPRHLIKEKRETATLKCYPIPRHDTVYWYQQGPGQDPQFLISFYEKMQSDKGSIPDRFSAQQFSDYHSELNMSSLELGDSALYFCASSPTGSSYNSPLHFGNGTRLTVT.

V gene TRBV10-2 combines with J gene TRBJ2-7; a possible D gene is TRBD2 (6 bases). Germline CDR1 WSHSY, CDR2 SAAADI. The V gene lost 3 bases and the J gene lost 0 bases, with 15 bases spanning the gap. This CDR3 is 16 amino acids long. Written as DNA, the CDR3 is TGCGCCAGCAGTGACCCGCGGGATAGCGGCTCCTACGAGCAGTACTTC. This codes for CASSDPRDSGSYEQYF.

CDR3 bases: TGTGCCAGCAGCCAACACCAAGAGACCCAGTACTTC. It yields the protein CASSQHQETQYF. The gene calls are TRBV11-2 and TRBJ2-5; unclear D gene. The CDR3 has 12 residues. V gave up 5 bases and J gave up 0 bases, with 4 bases separating them. CDR1 and CDR2 (germline): SGHAT, FQNNGV.

The chain carries TRBV7-2 and TRBJ2-1; 8 bases align to TRBD2. J gave up 4 bases and V 1 base, and 3 bases lay outside the gene matches. The CDR3 contains 15 residues. Germline V lookup: CDR1 SGHTA, CDR2 FQGNSA. The CDR3 loop is CASSLVAGGYNEQFF. CDR3 sequence (DNA): TGTGCCAGCAGCTTAGTGGCGGGAGGATACAATGAGCAGTTCTTC.

This clone was counted once. V is TRBV7-2 and J is TRBJ2-1; D gene ambiguous. Trimming left V 1 base short and J 4 bases short, with 8 bases between. CDR1 SGHTA and CDR2 FQGNSA come from the germline V gene. The CDR3 totals 14 residues. The CDR3 sequence: CASSLGPPYNEQFF. As DNA, the CDR3 is TGTGCCAGCAGCTTAGGCCCACCATACAATGAGCAGTTCTTC.

V is TRBV7-9 and J is TRBJ2-3, with D hard to call. The length of the CDR3 is 18 residues. The germline gives CDR1 SEHNR, CDR2 FQNEAQ (reference sequence). The V and J ends lost 4 bases and 3 bases respectively, with 23 bases between them. CDR3 residues: CASSSLVARSDGTDTQYF. The CDR3 nucleotides read TGTGCCAGCAGCTCCCTAGTAGCCCGTTCGGACGGGACAGATACGCAGTATTTT.

This clone turned up a few times. V gene TRBV6-5 combines with J gene TRBJ2-7; 11 bases agree with TRBD2. This CDR3 is 14 amino acids long. Per germline, CDR1 MNHEY and CDR2 SVGAGI. V shed 6 bases, J shed 3 bases, and the junction held 4 bases outside the gene matches. CDR3 sequence (DNA): TGTGCCAGCAGCCGACTAGCGGGGAACTACGAGCAGTACTTC. Its translation is CASSRLAGNYEQYF.

This clone was detected only a few times. J is TRBJ1-1 and V is TRBV6-5; 8 bases match TRBD1. The CDR3 is 13 residues long. CDR1 is MNHEY, CDR2 SVGAGI, per germline. The J segment lost 0 bases and the V segment lost 6 bases, leaving 0 bases of the junction unmatched. The CDR3 DNA reads as TGTGCCAGCAGGGACAGGGTGAACACTGAAGCTTTCTTT. This sequence encodes CASRDRVNTEAFF.

The chain links TRBV6-5 to TRBJ2-1; a possible D gene is TRBD2 (6 bases). The CDR3 runs 13 residues. The germline V gene has CDR1 MNHEY and CDR2 SVGAGI. V was clipped by 6 bases and J by 9 bases, with 15 bases between them. The CDR3: CASSPTEGLEQFF. The CDR3 bases are TGTGCCAGCAGCCCGACGGAGGGTCTTGAGCAGTTCTTC.

The rearrangement uses TRBV14 and TRBJ2-3; D might be TRBD2 (6 bases). Trimming removed 5 bases at V and 0 bases at J, with 15 bases between. CDR1 SGHDN and CDR2 FVKESK come from the germline V gene. This CDR3 is 16 amino acids long. Written as DNA, the CDR3 is TGTGCCAGCAGCGTACACGGCAGCGGGAGCACAGATACGCAGTATTTT. Its protein product is CASSVHGSGSTDTQYF.